This TCR beta chain was identified in a study of Ad26.COV2.S vaccination and SARS-CoV-2 variants. Study overall: Sample donor was a member of the COV1001 Ad26.COV2.S trial arm. Once, or twice with 56 days between doses, Ad26.COV2.S was given intramuscularly. Study observations and caveats: Relative to placebo recipients, vaccine recipients exhibited elevated spike-specific TCR breadth.

This CDR3 has 14 amino acids. The ends were cut back, 4 bases at V and 6 bases at J, with 12 bases in the middle. CDR1 and CDR2 (germline): LGHDT, YNNKEL (reference sequence). With respect to this clone: Antigen: not known.

Only in-frame clones appear in the TCRdb table, and some are missing; sequencing was by immunoSEQ multiplex PCR. Of about 440,000 clones in the sample, around 90% were seen once. Described treatment: about 20 received Ad26.COV2.S at low or high dose, single or two shots; 5 received placebo; per-sample allocation not given. Each sample was drawn 63 days after the first injection (of vaccine or placebo). An adult of 18-55 years in Boston served as donor. The TCR originated in a person aged 18-60 years who received the Ad26.COV2.S COVID-19 vaccine or a placebo. Source: peripheral blood, taken in a trial of Ad26.COV2.S vaccine versus placebo. The chain carries TRBV3-1 (or the pseudogene TRBV3-2) and TRBJ1-4; D might be TRBD1 (5 bases). This CDR3 is CASSLGGVDEKLFF. The CDR3 DNA reads as TGTGCCAGCAGCCTCGGGGGAGTGGATGAAAAACTGTTTTTT.